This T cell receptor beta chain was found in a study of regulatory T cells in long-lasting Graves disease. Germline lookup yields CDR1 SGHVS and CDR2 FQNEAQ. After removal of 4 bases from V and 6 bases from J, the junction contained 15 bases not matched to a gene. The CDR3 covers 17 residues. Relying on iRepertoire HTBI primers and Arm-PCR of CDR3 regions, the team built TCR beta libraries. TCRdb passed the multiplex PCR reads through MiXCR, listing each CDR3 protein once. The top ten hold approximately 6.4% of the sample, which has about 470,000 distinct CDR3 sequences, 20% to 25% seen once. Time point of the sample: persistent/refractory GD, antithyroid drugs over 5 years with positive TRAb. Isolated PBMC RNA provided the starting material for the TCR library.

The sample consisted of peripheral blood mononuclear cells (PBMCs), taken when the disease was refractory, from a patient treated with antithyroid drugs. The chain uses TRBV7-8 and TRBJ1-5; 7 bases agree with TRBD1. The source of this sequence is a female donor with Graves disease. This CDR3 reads CASSSAQRQGDSQPQHF. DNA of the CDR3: TGTGCCAGCAGCTCCGCACAGAGACAGGGCGACAGTCAGCCCCAGCATTTT.